These 22 T cell receptor beta chains share one sample of origin, sequenced in a study of identifying expanded T cells in peripheral blood (dated by TCRdb to between 2017 and 2020). Library preparation used the immunoSEQ multiplex PCR assay. Entries here come from immuneACCESS through TCRdb and include only in-frame sequences with V and J called. Some clones fail to appear in such tables; in the studies checked, an unresolved V gene covers under half of the shortfall, and the cause of the remainder is unknown. Recorded for this sample are 70,000 to 100,000 clones; 86% of them occurred a single time. The ten largest clones represent around 6% of the sample. Input material: blood. The source is a person aged 18 to 69 in good health.

This clone came up once. The rearrangement uses TRBV5-6 and TRBJ1-4; D is undetermined. This CDR3 has 16 amino acids. Between the trimmed V and J ends, which lost 4 bases and 0 bases, there was a span of 13 bases. Looked up from germline, CDR1 is SGHDT and CDR2 is YYEEEE. The DNA for the CDR3 is TGTGCCAGCAGCCCGACTCCCGGGACAACTAATGAAAAACTGTTTTTT. Its translation: CASSPTPGTTNEKLFF. Full variable domain (rest looked up from reference TRBV5-6 and TRBJ1-4): DAGVTQSPTHLIKTRGQQVTLRCSPKSGHDTVSWYQQALGQGPQFIFQYYEEEERQRGNFPDRFSGHQFPNYSSELNVNALLLGDSALYLCASSPTPGTTNEKLFFGSGTQLSVL.

The V gene is TRBV7-2, the J gene TRBJ2-1; D unresolved. Germline values: CDR1 SGHTA, CDR2 FQGNSA. Trimming took 5 bases from V and 6 from J, leaving 11 bases between them. The CDR3 has 13 residues. Here the CDR3 reads CASSRTVGNEQFF. For the CDR3, the DNA is TGTGCCAGCAGCCGTACAGTCGGCAATGAGCAGTTCTTC. The full variable domain, in which reference TRBV7-2 and TRBJ2-1 provide the parts outside the CDR3, is GAGVSQSPSNKVTEKGKDVELRCDPISGHTALYWYRQSLGQGLEFLIYFQGNSAPDKSGLPSDRFSAERTGGSVSTLTIQRTQQEDSAVYLCASSRTVGNEQFFGPGTRLTVL.

On this clone: A junction end diverges from the germline sequence, so it may reflect a read error. The chain recombines TRBV29-1 with TRBJ1-1, with a weak D call TRBD1 (6 bases). The germline V gene has CDR1 SQVTM and CDR2 ANQGSEA. This CDR3 is built from 13 residues. As DNA, the CDR3 is TGCAGCGTTGAGCCACTAACACAGGGCCTACGGGCCTTT. It yields the protein CSVEPLTQGLRAF.

This clone was counted a few times. The V call is TRBV30, the J call TRBJ2-1; weak D call: TRBD2 (5 bases). Per the germline V gene, CDR1 is GTSNPN and CDR2 is SVGIG (reference sequence). The V end lost 5 bases, the J end lost 9 bases, and 11 bases lay between the germline ends. The CDR3 extends over 11 amino acids. The CDR3 reads CAWAARGEQFF. For the CDR3, the DNA is TGTGCCTGGGCTGCTCGGGGTGAGCAGTTCTTC.

The chain joins TRBV6-5 to TRBJ1-1; maybe TRBD1 (5 bases). The CDR3 is 14 residues long. Trimming shortened V by 5 bases and J by 0 bases, and 10 bases separated the two germline ends. Germline V lookup: CDR1 MNHEY, CDR2 SVGAGI. CDR3 DNA: TGTGCCAGCAGTCGGGACTTAATGAACACTGAAGCTTTCTTT. Its protein product is CASSRDLMNTEAFF.

The chain has TRBV2 and TRBJ2-7; TRBD2 is a possible D gene (5 bases). The germline V gene encodes CDR1 SNHLY and CDR2 FYNNEI. The CDR3 runs to 12 residues. Trimming shortened V by 6 bases and J by 9 bases, and 15 bases separated the two germline ends. DNA of the CDR3: TGTGCCAGCAGGGCCGGGATAAAAGTGCAGTACTTC. Its protein product is CASRAGIKVQYF.

The chain recombines TRBV5-1 with TRBJ1-1; D perhaps matches TRBD1 (5 bases). V lost 0 bases to trimming and J lost 6 bases, with 18 bases between them. Germline V CDR1 and CDR2: SGHRS, YFSETQ. The CDR3 length is 16 residues. The CDR3 spells CASSLARGQGSPEAFF. CDR3 nucleotide sequence: TGCGCCAGCAGCTTGGCCCGGGGTCAGGGATCCCCTGAAGCTTTCTTT.

The rearrangement uses TRBV27 and TRBJ2-3; the match to TRBD2 covers 7 bases. CDR3 length: 12 residues. J gave up 9 bases and V 7 bases, and 7 bases lay outside the gene matches. Germline V CDR1 and CDR2: MNHEY, SMNVEV (reference sequence). The CDR3 sequence is CASTSYGGTQYF. DNA for the CDR3: TGTGCCAGCACCTCGTACGGGGGGACGCAGTATTTT.

The gene calls are TRBV6-4 and TRBJ1-5; 7 bases are shared with TRBD1. V lost 6 bases, J lost 4 bases, and 15 bases stayed unmatched. Germline CDR1 is MRHNA and CDR2 is SNTAGT. The CDR3 spans 17 residues. This CDR3 reads CASRKPGTVIKNQPQHF. The CDR3 region has the DNA TGTGCCAGCAGAAAACCCGGGACAGTTATCAAAAATCAGCCCCAGCATTTT.

This clone has a handful of counts. The chain links TRBV2 to TRBJ1-2; tentative D call: TRBD1 (5 bases). The V gene's germline CDR1 is SNHLY and CDR2 FYNNEI. The CDR3 covers 15 residues. The V gene lost 7 bases and the J gene lost 5 bases, with 20 bases spanning the gap. The CDR3 sequence is CASTRGRGAGYGYTF. The CDR3 region has the DNA TGTGCCAGCACCCGGGGAAGGGGCGCTGGGTATGGCTACACCTTC.

The genes are TRBV6-5 and TRBJ1-2; D possibly corresponds to TRBD1 (6 bases). Trimming pared 7 bases from V and 6 bases from J, leaving 21 bases between. This CDR3 is 15 amino acids long. Germline V CDR1 and CDR2: MNHEY, SVGAGI. In DNA form, the CDR3 reads TGTGCCAGCACCAACACCTGGTCGGGGGGCCATGGCTACACCTTC. As protein: CASTNTWSGGHGYTF.

In nucleotides, the CDR3 is TGTGCCAGCAGCCAAGGACTGGGGGACACTGAAGCTTTCTTT. Amino acids: CASSQGLGDTEAFF. The J gene is TRBJ1-1, the V gene TRBV7-2; tentatively, D is TRBD1 (5 bases). Between the trimmed V and J ends, which lost 5 bases and 3 bases, there was a span of 13 bases. The CDR3 loop spans 14 amino acids. Germline-derived CDR1 and CDR2 are SGHTA and FQGNSA. Based on the CDR3 plus reference TRBV7-2 and TRBJ1-1, the full variable domain is GAGVSQSPSNKVTEKGKDVELRCDPISGHTALYWYRQSLGQGLEFLIYFQGNSAPDKSGLPSDRFSAERTGGSVSTLTIQRTQQEDSAVYLCASSQGLGDTEAFFGQGTRLTVV.

The chain combines TRBV2 with TRBJ2-3, with 7 bases that match TRBD2. The CDR3 contains 15 residues. Trimming cost V 2 bases and J 2 bases; bases outside gene matches: 4. The germline gives CDR1 SNHLY, CDR2 FYNNEI. This chain's CDR3 is CASSEWRGYTDTQYF. CDR3 DNA: TGTGCCAGCAGTGAATGGCGGGGGTACACAGATACGCAGTATTTT.

The rearrangement joins TRBV6-5 to TRBJ1-2; no definite D call. V was shortened by 8 bases and J by 3 bases, with 10 bases between the two germline ends. The CDR3 spans 12 residues. Germline V lookup: CDR1 MNHEY, CDR2 SVGAGI. The CDR3 here is CASREGYYGYTF. CDR3 sequence (DNA): TGTGCCAGCCGTGAAGGGTACTATGGCTACACCTTC.

To note about this clone: A much larger clone is a single base away; this may be a read error. This rearrangement joins TRBV5-6 to TRBJ1-1; D ambiguous. CDR3 size: 12 residues. Germline-derived CDR1 and CDR2 are SGHDT and YYEEEE. V was cut by 2 bases and J by 0 bases, with 2 bases left in between. CDR3 loop: CASSFMNTEAFF. The CDR3 nucleotides are TGTGCCAGCAGCTTTATGAACACTGAAGCTTTCTTT.

The V call is TRBV7-2, the J call TRBJ2-7; D is perhaps TRBD1 or TRBD2 (5 bases each). V shed 2 bases and J shed 6 bases, with 26 bases lying between them. CDR3 length equals 18 residues. Germline values: CDR1 SGHTA, CDR2 FQGNSA. CDR3 in amino acids: CASSLNTGTHLLPGEQYF. In DNA form, the CDR3 reads TGTGCCAGCAGCTTAAATACCGGGACCCACCTTTTGCCTGGCGAGCAGTACTTC.

A few counts support this clone. This sequence joins TRBV4-3 and TRBJ2-7, with 8 bases that match TRBD2. V dropped 4 bases and J dropped 7; count of bases not matched to a gene: 12. Germline CDR1 is LGHNA and CDR2 is YSLEER. The CDR3 spans 15 residues. DNA of the CDR3: TGCGCCAGCAGCCTGGTGGCGGGGGGCGGCTGGGAGCAGTACTTC. It codes for CASSLVAGGGWEQYF.

The chain links TRBV19 to TRBJ1-1; D not resolved. CDR3 length: 11 residues. From germline, CDR1 is LNHDA and CDR2 SQIVND (reference sequence). Trimming took 5 bases from V and 8 from J, leaving 9 bases between them. CDR3 in amino acids: CASSLHHEAFF. Here the CDR3 DNA reads TGTGCCAGTAGTCTCCACCACGAAGCTTTCTTT.

This sequence joins TRBV15 and TRBJ2-7, with D perhaps TRBD1 (7 bases). The V end was cut by 0 bases, the J end by 4 bases, with 13 bases between. Germline V gene data show CDR1 as LNHNV and CDR2 as YYDKDF (reference sequence). The CDR3 has 15 residues. The CDR3 coding sequence is TGTGCCACCAGCAGAGAAAGGGACAGCGGGTACGAGCAGTACTTC. Its protein is CATSRERDSGYEQYF.

This clone is a singleton in its sample. The chain employs TRBV5-1 and TRBJ2-3; weak D call: TRBD2 (5 bases). The CDR3 extends over 15 amino acids. Trimming stripped 5 bases from V and 2 bases from J, with 15 bases between. From germline, CDR1 is SGHRS and CDR2 YFSETQ. The chain's CDR3 is CASRVGSFNTDTQYF. DNA for the CDR3: TGCGCCAGCAGGGTTGGGAGTTTTAACACAGATACGCAGTATTTT.

The chain carries TRBV5-4 and TRBJ1-2; D is undetermined. Deletions cut 4 bases from V and 2 bases from J, with 9 bases between. CDR1 is SGHNT, CDR2 YYREEE, per germline (reference sequence). This CDR3 has 13 residues. For the CDR3, the DNA is TGTGCCAGCAGCATGGACGGGAACTATGGCTACACCTTC. Translation gives CASSMDGNYGYTF.

The chain links TRBV19 to TRBJ1-4; D call uncertain. V was clipped by 3 bases and J by 2 bases, with 19 bases between them. The CDR3 contains 18 residues. The germline V gene encodes CDR1 LNHDA and CDR2 SQIVND (reference sequence). The CDR3: CASSMRPWTATTNEKLFF. The CDR3 nucleotides are TGTGCCAGTAGTATGCGTCCTTGGACCGCTACGACTAATGAAAAACTGTTTTTT.